This TCR beta chain derives from a study of CD8 T cells in Susac syndrome. At the level of the study: Treatment status at blood draw for the Susac syndrome patients was therapy-naive, corticosteroids, or intravenous immunoglobulin alone.

Study-level results: By the study's own acknowledgment, its TCR sequencing and HLA analysis included relatively few individuals. In Susac patients, clonal expansion was not detected in CD4+ cells.

Turning to this clonotype: What it recognizes is unknown.

The CDR3 spans 16 residues. Germline V gene sequence: CDR1 LGHNA, CDR2 YNFKEQ. The V and J ends lost 3 bases and 2 bases, in that order; junction bases with no gene match: 8. The RNA input was roughly 0.45 to 1 ug, and it was reverse transcribed with random hexamers. Amplification of the TCR beta CDR3 was carried out by immunoSEQ multiplex PCR, which spanned a total of 54 Vbeta and 13 Jbeta segments. TCRdb analysed the immunoSEQ multiplex PCR reads with MiXCR anew, one entry per CDR3 protein. The sample has about 170,000 distinct CDR3 sequences, roughly 95% seen once; the top ten hold 0.1% to 0.15%. The chain combines TRBV4-2 with TRBJ2-3; 7 bases are shared with TRBD2. The source is a human donor with Susac syndrome. The source material was CD4+ T cells from PBMCs. CDR3 residues: CASSQGLADLTDTQYF. CDR3 nucleotides: TGTGCCAGCAGCCAGGGGCTAGCGGACCTCACAGATACGCAGTATTTT.